The 22 T cell receptor beta chains below were found in one sample sequenced in a study of cytomegalovirus exposure and HLA in healthy donors. Primers: 60 Vbeta forward and 13 Jbeta reverse. TCRdb's copy holds only in-frame clones and misses some; the assay was immunoSEQ multiplex PCR. The table shows over 80,000 clones, with around 82% occurring only once. The sequenced sample consisted of PBMCs. The receptors were gathered from a man aged 40-49 years in good health and CMV-seropositive.

The J gene is TRBJ1-6, the V gene TRBV30; no firm D call. The CDR3 loop spans 17 amino acids. The germline V and J ends were trimmed by 0 bases and 0 bases, with 12 bases remaining between them. Per germline, CDR1 GTSNPN and CDR2 SVGIG (reference sequence). The CDR3 here is CAWSVRFQNSYNSPLHF. The CDR3 DNA reads as TGTGCCTGGAGTGTACGTTTTCAGAACTCCTATAATTCACCCCTCCACTTT.

In its sample, this clone was seen a few times. The chain joins TRBV30 to TRBJ2-2; 10 bases are a match to TRBD2. This CDR3 has 15 amino acids. J lost 5 bases, V lost 4 bases, and 7 bases had no gene match. Germline V lookup: CDR1 GTSNPN, CDR2 SVGIG (reference sequence). The CDR3 spells CAWKERGGQTGELFF. The DNA for the CDR3 is TGTGCCTGGAAGGAGCGGGGGGGCCAAACCGGGGAGCTGTTTTTT.

V and J are TRBV5-6 and TRBJ2-7; possibly TRBD1 for D (6 bases). Germline CDR1 is SGHDT and CDR2 is YYEEEE. The CDR3 is 15 amino acids. Trimming pared 4 bases from V and 4 bases from J, leaving 18 bases between. The CDR3 DNA is TGTGCCAGCAGCGCCTACAGGGCCGTCAAGTACGAGCAGTACTTC. It encodes CASSAYRAVKYEQYF.

CDR3 coding DNA: TGCAGCGTTTGTCGGGAGTATCCCGGGGAGCTGTTTTTT. The encoded protein is CSVCREYPGELFF. V usage is TRBV29-1 and J usage is TRBJ2-2, with D maybe TRBD2 (6 bases). V was trimmed by 5 bases and J by 6 bases, leaving 13 bases between them. There are 13 residues in the CDR3. CDR1 and CDR2 from the germline V gene are SQVTM and ANQGSEA.

This chain links TRBV11-2 with TRBJ2-2; 10 positions match TRBD2. CDR3 length: 16 residues. Germline V gene lookup returns CDR1 SGHAT and CDR2 FQNNGV. J was trimmed by 1 base and V by 5 bases; bases with no gene match: 4. CDR3 coding DNA: TGTGCCAGCAGCCCTCTAGCGGGGGAGAACACCGGGGAGCTGTTTTTT. Translating it yields CASSPLAGENTGELFF.

The chain employs TRBV11-2 and TRBJ1-3, with 8 bases that match TRBD1. Per the germline V gene, CDR1 is SGHAT and CDR2 is FQNNGV. The CDR3 length is 15 residues. The V gene end was trimmed by 5 bases and the J gene end by 2 bases; junction bases not matched to a gene: 5. This CDR3 reads CASSPLDRAGNTIYF. The CDR3 DNA sequence: TGTGCCAGCAGCCCATTGGACAGGGCTGGAAACACCATATATTTT.

This clone was picked up a small number of times. This rearrangement joins TRBV2 to TRBJ2-1, with no clear D. Germline V gene lookup returns CDR1 SNHLY and CDR2 FYNNEI. The CDR3 is 13 residues long. V lost 0 bases to trimming and J lost 7 bases, with 7 bases between them. The CDR3 reads CASSEALWNEQFF. The CDR3 DNA follows: TGTGCCAGCAGTGAAGCGCTATGGAATGAGCAGTTCTTC.

The chain links TRBV30 to TRBJ2-5; 10 bases align to TRBD1. V dropped 2 bases and J dropped 5; count of bases not matched to a gene: 8. Germline V gives CDR1 GTSNPN, CDR2 SVGIG (reference sequence). The CDR3 loop spans 15 amino acids. CDR3: CAWSLLGQGDETQYF. The CDR3 nucleotides are TGTGCCTGGAGTCTTCTCGGACAGGGGGATGAGACCCAGTACTTC.

The chain uses TRBV7-2 and TRBJ2-7, with 13 bases fitting TRBD2. Germline loops: CDR1 SGHTA, CDR2 FQGNSA. Trimming cost V 3 bases and J 9 bases; bases outside gene matches: 11. CDR3 length: 16 amino acids. CDR3 region: CASSFRTSGGILGQYF. The CDR3 bases are TGTGCCAGCAGCTTCCGGACTAGCGGGGGCATCCTGGGGCAGTACTTC.

This clone is a singleton in its sample. The V and J genes are TRBV5-1 and TRBJ2-4; 13 positions match TRBD2. CDR1 is SGHRS, CDR2 YFSETQ, per germline. This CDR3 contains 19 residues. V lost 4 bases and J lost 1; bases outside the gene matches: 11. CDR3 amino acids: CASSPMTSGGPYAKNIQYF. CDR3 DNA: TGCGCCAGCAGCCCTATGACTAGCGGGGGGCCTTATGCCAAAAACATTCAGTACTTC.

The rearrangement joins TRBV10-3 to TRBJ1-1; D may be TRBD1 (6 bases). This CDR3 spans 12 amino acids. V lost 6 bases to trimming and J lost 7 bases, with 12 bases between them. CDR1 and CDR2 from the germline V gene are ENHRY and SYGVKD. The CDR3 DNA sequence: TGTGCCATCAGGGGGGCTGGGAATGAAGCTTTCTTT. It is translated as CAIRGAGNEAFF.

This chain connects TRBV6-1 to TRBJ1-1; no clear D gene. The CDR3 is made up of 13 amino acids. Trimming took off 3 bases at V and 4 bases at J, with 9 bases between the two ends. CDR1 MNHNS and CDR2 SASEGT come from the germline V gene. The CDR3 spells CASSERWSTEAFF. The DNA for the CDR3 is TGTGCCAGCAGTGAGAGATGGAGCACTGAAGCTTTCTTT.

The chain is built from TRBV27 and TRBJ1-6; D is perhaps TRBD1 (5 bases). Per germline, CDR1 MNHEY and CDR2 SMNVEV (reference sequence). V lost 3 bases and J 3 bases, leaving 9 bases between the germline ends. This CDR3 comprises 15 residues. This CDR3 reads CASSFGQGYNSPLHF. The DNA of the CDR3 is TGTGCCAGCAGTTTTGGGCAGGGCTATAATTCACCCCTCCACTTT.

The chain has TRBV5-8 and TRBJ1-5, with 12 bases lining up with TRBD1. From germline, CDR1 is SGHTS and CDR2 YDEGEE. V lost 2 bases, J lost 4 bases, and 4 bases stayed unmatched. CDR3 length equals 16 residues. CDR3 DNA: TGTGCCAGCAGCTTAGGGACAGGGGGCACAAATCAGCCCCAGCATTTT. Protein product: CASSLGTGGTNQPQHF.

This sequence joins TRBV6-5 and TRBJ1-1, with D maybe TRBD1 (6 bases). This CDR3 region has 15 residues. Per germline, CDR1 MNHEY and CDR2 SVGAGI. Deletions cut 6 bases from V and 0 bases from J, with 14 bases between. The CDR3 bases are TGTGCCAGCAGAACGACAGGACCGCTGAACACTGAAGCTTTCTTT. As protein: CASRTTGPLNTEAFF.

This clone was counted only a few times. This sequence joins TRBV30 and TRBJ2-5; D not resolved. The germline CDR1 and CDR2 sequences are GTSNPN and SVGIG (reference sequence). V shed 2 bases and J shed 5 bases, with 6 bases lying between them. The length of the CDR3 is 11 residues. The chain's CDR3 is CAWSLLETQYF. CDR3 bases: TGTGCCTGGAGTCTGTTGGAGACCCAGTACTTC.

The chain has TRBV5-4 and TRBJ2-7; D may be TRBD2 (6 bases). This CDR3 contains 13 residues. Trimming cost V 4 bases and J 7 bases, with 15 bases left between them. Germline values: CDR1 SGHNT, CDR2 YYREEE (reference sequence). CDR3 DNA: TGTGCCAGCAGCCGTGGACTACCCGGGGAGCAGTACTTC. Its protein product is CASSRGLPGEQYF.

The rearrangement uses TRBV18 and TRBJ2-3, with TRBD1 matching 9 bases. The CDR3 has 15 residues. CDR1 and CDR2 from the germline V gene are KGHSH and LQKENI. The V gene end was trimmed by 2 bases and the J gene end by 5 bases; junction bases not matched to a gene: 5. The DNA of the CDR3 is TGTGCCAGCTCACCATCGACAGGGGGGATAGATACGCAGTATTTT. This sequence encodes CASSPSTGGIDTQYF.

This clone appeared a single time. V gene TRBV25-1 combines with J gene TRBJ2-7, with TRBD1 matching 10 bases. With V trimmed by 3 bases and J by 0 bases, 5 bases remained unmatched. Germline V gene lookup returns CDR1 MGHDK and CDR2 SYGVNS. The CDR3 runs 16 residues. In DNA, the CDR3 is TGTGCCAGCAGTGATCGGGGACAGGGGAGCTCCTACGAGCAGTACTTC. Protein product: CASSDRGQGSSYEQYF.

This clone was counted between two and nine times. The V and J genes are TRBV5-1 and TRBJ2-1, with 11 bases fitting TRBD1. V gave up 4 bases and J gave up 1 base; unmatched junction bases: 10. Germline CDR1 and CDR2: SGHRS and YFSETQ. This CDR3 contains 18 residues. In nucleotides, the CDR3 is TGCGCCAGCAGCCCCATTGGACAGGGGGCCGGATCCTACAATGAGCAGTTCTTC. This translates into CASSPIGQGAGSYNEQFF.

This chain connects TRBV2 to TRBJ1-1, with 9 bases identical to TRBD1. The V gene's germline CDR1 is SNHLY and CDR2 FYNNEI. The CDR3 sequence is 14 residues long. The V and J ends lost 5 bases and 6 bases, in that order; junction bases with no gene match: 7. CDR3 nucleotides: TGTGCCAGCAGTTGGACAGGGGTGATGCCTGAAGCTTTCTTT. Translated: CASSWTGVMPEAFF. The complete variable domain, with remaining parts taken from reference TRBV2 and TRBJ1-1, reads EPEVTQTPSHQVTQMGQEVILRCVPISNHLYFYWYRQILGQKVEFLVSFYNNEISEKSEIFDDQFSVERPDGSNFTLKIRSTKLEDSAMYFCASSWTGVMPEAFFGQGTRLTVV.

The chain links TRBV28 to TRBJ2-7, with TRBD2 as a possible D gene (6 bases). The CDR3 sequence is 14 residues long. Germline loops: CDR1 MDHEN, CDR2 SYDVKM. V lost 2 bases and J lost 3, with 11 bases in between. The CDR3 DNA reads as TGTGCCAGCAGTTTAATGGGGGACTTCTACGAGCAGTACTTC. It yields the protein CASSLMGDFYEQYF.